Included here is one TCR beta chain sequence, with context. Antigen: not known. The data belong to a study of OX40 agonist ivuxolimab in advanced cancers. General study results and limits: At 0.1 to 3.0 mg/kg and by week 6, clonal expansion occurred in CD4+ and CD8+ blood T cells.

TCRdb keeps only in-frame clones here, not all; method: immunoSEQ multiplex PCR. The sample records more than 60,000 clones, approximately 94% being singletons. CDR3 length: 14 amino acids. Germline CDR1 reads KGHSY; CDR2 reads FQNENV. Trimming removed 4 bases from V and 5 bases from J, with 13 bases in between. The V call is TRBV16, the J call TRBJ2-3; D is unclear. The sample here was CD4+ or CD8+ T cells sorted from blood, taken in a trial of the OX40 agonist ivuxolimab. The receptor was derived from an adult with an advanced solid tumor such as melanoma, head and neck, liver or kidney cancer. This CDR3 is CASSPPQEEDTQYF. The CDR3 nucleotides read TGTGCCAGCAGCCCCCCTCAGGAAGAAGATACGCAGTATTTT.